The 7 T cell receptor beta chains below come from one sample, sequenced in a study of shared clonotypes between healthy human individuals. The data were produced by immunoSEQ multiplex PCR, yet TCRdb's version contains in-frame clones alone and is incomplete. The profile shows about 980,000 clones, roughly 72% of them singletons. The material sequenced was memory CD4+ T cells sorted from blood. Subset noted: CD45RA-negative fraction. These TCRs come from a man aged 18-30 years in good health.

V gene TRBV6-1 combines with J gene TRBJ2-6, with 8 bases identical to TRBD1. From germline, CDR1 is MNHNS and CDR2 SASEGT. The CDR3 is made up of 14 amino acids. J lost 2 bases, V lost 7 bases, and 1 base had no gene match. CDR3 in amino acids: CASTGGAGANVLTF. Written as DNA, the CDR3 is TGTGCCAGCACAGGGGGCGCTGGGGCCAACGTCCTGACTTTC.

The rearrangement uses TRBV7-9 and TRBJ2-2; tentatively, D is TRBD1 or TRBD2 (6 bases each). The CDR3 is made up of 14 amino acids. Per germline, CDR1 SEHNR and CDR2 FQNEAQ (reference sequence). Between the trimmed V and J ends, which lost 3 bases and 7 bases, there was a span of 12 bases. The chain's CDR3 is CASSFIGGGGELFF. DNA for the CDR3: TGTGCCAGCAGCTTTATCGGAGGGGGCGGGGAGCTGTTTTTT.

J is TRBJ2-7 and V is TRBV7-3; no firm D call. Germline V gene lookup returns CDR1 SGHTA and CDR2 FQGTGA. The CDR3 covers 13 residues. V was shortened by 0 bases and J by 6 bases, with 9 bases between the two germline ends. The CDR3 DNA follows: TGTGCCAGCAGCTTAACGAGTCTGGGCGAGCAGTACTTC. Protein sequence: CASSLTSLGEQYF. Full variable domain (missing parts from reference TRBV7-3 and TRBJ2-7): GAGVSQTPSNKVTEKGKYVELRCDPISGHTALYWYRQSLGQGPEFLIYFQGTGAADDSGLPNDRFFAVRPEGSVSTLKIQRTERGDSAVYLCASSLTSLGEQYFGPGTRLTVT.

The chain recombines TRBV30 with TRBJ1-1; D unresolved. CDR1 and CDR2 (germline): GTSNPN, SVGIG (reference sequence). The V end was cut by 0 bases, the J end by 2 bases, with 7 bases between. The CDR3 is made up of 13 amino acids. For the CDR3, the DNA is TGTGCCTGGAGTGTACGGATTAACACTGAAGCTTTCTTT. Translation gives CAWSVRINTEAFF.

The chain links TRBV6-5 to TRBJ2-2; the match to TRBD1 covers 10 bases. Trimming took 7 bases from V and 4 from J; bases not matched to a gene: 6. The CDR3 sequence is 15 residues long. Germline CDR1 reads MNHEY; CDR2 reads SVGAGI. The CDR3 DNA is TGTGCCAGCACTACCGGGACAGGGGTCACCGGGGAGCTGTTTTTT. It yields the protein CASTTGTGVTGELFF.

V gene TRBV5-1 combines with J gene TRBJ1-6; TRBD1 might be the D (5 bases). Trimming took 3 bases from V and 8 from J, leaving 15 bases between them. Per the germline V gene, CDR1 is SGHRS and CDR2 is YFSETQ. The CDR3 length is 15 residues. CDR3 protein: CASSSTGGTDSPLHF. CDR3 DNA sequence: TGCGCCAGCAGCTCTACTGGGGGTACCGATTCACCCCTCCACTTT.

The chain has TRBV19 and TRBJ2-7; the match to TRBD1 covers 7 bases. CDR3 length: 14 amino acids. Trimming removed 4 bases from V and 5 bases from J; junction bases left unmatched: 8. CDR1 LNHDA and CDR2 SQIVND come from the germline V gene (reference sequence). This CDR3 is CASSRQTGVHEQYF. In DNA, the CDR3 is TGTGCCAGTAGTAGGCAAACAGGGGTCCACGAGCAGTACTTC.